This T cell receptor beta chain is drawn from a study of shared clonotypes between healthy human individuals (TCRdb year 2020). Background for the entire study: Three men and two women, aged 18 to 49 years, made up the cohort. To increase sequencing depth and limit assay-specific biases, different laboratories used diverse techniques to prepare libraries and sequence TCR repertoires. Blood TCR repertoires of 5 or 6 healthy adults were deeply sequenced to estimate repertoire size and the extent of clonotype sharing between individuals. Leukapheresis yielded between about 0.9 and 9.5 billion PBMCs per donor. For each donor, three plates each were used for CD4 naive and CD4 memory, two plates were used for CD8 naive, and one plate was used for CD8 memory. Points the paper makes about the study in general: Only blood was sampled, and tissue TCR repertoires likely differ from those in blood. Incomplete sequencing was indicated by rarefaction of sorted-subset datasets, despite the large sequencing depth. Because the study included only a small number of donors, the genetic and exposure-history diversity represented was limited. Estimated clonotype richness was generally larger for naive than for memory subsets. Clonotypes shared by all four sorted-subset donors showed higher generation probabilities than non-shared clonotypes. Across four donors, about 5% of naive CD4, 3% to 3.5% of naive CD8, 2% to 2.5% of memory CD4, and under 0.45% of memory CD8 clonotypes were shared. Based on pairwise subsampling, the degree of clonotype sharing among donors was expected to be affected by sequencing depth.

About this clone: Its antigen remains undetermined. No base qualities exist here, and no much larger clone lies one base off it.

Using the deep immunoSEQ assay, multiplex PCR amplified TCR CDR3 regions from genomic DNA. Extracted genomic DNA from each cell subset was spread evenly across all wells of several immunoSEQ 96-well plates, with each plate serving as a replicate. For sorted subsets, each replicate PCR was loaded with 200 to 250 ng genomic DNA, equivalent to approximately 27,000 T cell genomes. The purified libraries were quantified using a Qubit 3.0 fluorometer, sized with a Bioanalyzer 2100, and then quantified again using the KAPA Library Quantification kit. Every immunoSEQ 96-well plate was sequenced on a dedicated single-read 150-cycle Illumina NextSeq 550 flow cell. The paper's processing steps were these. Because only junctional sequences without quality scores were contained in the immunoSEQ output, filtering matching that applied to full-length reads could not be performed. To assign V/J genes and CDR3, sequences were annotated against IMGT germline references using PyIR, a Python wrapper for IgBLAST v1.9. Reads were filtered out if the reads had weak V/J assignments (E-value above 1e-6), no CDR3, stop codons, out-of-frame junctions, or ambiguous translated residues. V3J clonotypes were defined by identical inferred V gene, J gene, and CDR3 amino acid sequence. The percentage overlap between two repertoires was calculated by dividing the number of shared unique clonotypes by the size of the smaller repertoire. Repertoire richness was assessed with RTK rarefaction, the Chao1 estimator, and Recon v2.1 estimates of unobserved clonotypes. Generation probabilities were computed with OLGA for all TCRbeta clonotypes obtained by the gDNA method from several donors. The immuneACCESS repertoire file appears here via TCRdb, limited to in-frame rearrangements. These files lack a portion of the clones; in checked studies, under half of the deficit traces to unresolved V genes, and the cause of the others is not known. The V and J calls and clone size are taken from that table; D and trimming were inferred from the DNA. For this sample there are about 2.2 million clones; more than 85% appear just once. In total, the top ten clones hold 1.7% of the sample.

From a lookup of the germline V gene (reference sequence), CDR1 and CDR2 are LNHDA and SQIVND. Spanning cysteine to phenylalanine, the CDR3 consists of 18 amino acids. Just the 54-base CDR3 DNA is kept, in frame starting at base 1. V ends up 4 bases short and J 4 bases short, with an unmatched junction base count of 13. CD8 naive samples were CD45RO-negative cells positively selected for CCR7, giving a CD45RA+CCR7+ population that excluded TemRA cells. Healthy HIV-negative adults with no recently reported acute infections or vaccinations were included as donors. All donors were Caucasian adults living in Nashville, Tennessee, USA. Blood was collected by leukapheresis, and PBMCs were isolated by Ficoll-Histopaque density gradient centrifugation and then cryopreserved in liquid nitrogen vapor phase. Purity and quantity of every magnetically sorted T cell population were checked by analytical flow cytometry. Genomic DNA was isolated from each sorted fraction and quantified by UV absorbance on a Nanodrop 2000c.

The TCR was taken from a man aged 18 to 29 in good health. Some clones in this sample may be carry-over from other donors' samples. The sequence is built from TRBV19 and TRBJ1-1, with TRBD1 matching 12 junction bases. The sequenced sample was naive CD8+ T cells from PBMCs. Explained via the paper, the cell subset or site label denotes: CD45RA+CCR7+. Here is the DNA: TGTGCCAGTAGTAACAACCGGGACAGGGGGCGCGAGGTCACTGAAGCTTTCTTT. This gives the protein CASSNNRDRGREVTEAFF.